These 23 T cell receptor beta chains came from one sample sequenced in a study of OX40 agonist ivuxolimab in advanced cancers. Assay: immunoSEQ multiplex PCR; the TCRdb copy retains only in-frame clones and omits some. The data show roughly 20,000 clones, around 87% seen once. The sequencing here drew on CD4+ or CD8+ T cells sorted from blood, taken in a trial of the OX40 agonist ivuxolimab. The receptors were gathered from an adult with an advanced solid tumor such as melanoma, head and neck, liver or kidney cancer.

This clone was picked up a small number of times. The V gene is TRBV19, the J gene TRBJ1-1, with 7 bases lining up with TRBD1. This CDR3 is 14 amino acids long. The ends lost 4 bases at V and 4 bases at J; junction bases unmatched: 6. Germline-derived CDR1 and CDR2 are LNHDA and SQIVND (reference sequence). The DNA for the CDR3 is TGTGCCAGTAGTAGGGAGGGGGCAGCCACTGAAGCTTTCTTT. Translated, it gives CASSREGAATEAFF.

J is TRBJ2-1 and V is TRBV29-1, with 8 positions matching TRBD2. Germline-derived CDR1 and CDR2 are SQVTM and ANQGSEA. V dropped 6 bases and J dropped 1; count of bases not matched to a gene: 2. The CDR3 sequence is 13 residues long. The chain's CDR3 is CSVRGGSYNEQFF. For the CDR3, the DNA is TGCAGCGTCCGGGGGGGATCCTACAATGAGCAGTTCTTC.

Here the CDR3 reads CASSYSQGVEGYTF. The CDR3 region has the DNA TGTGCCAGCAGTTACTCCCAGGGAGTAGAGGGCTACACCTTC. The rearrangement joins TRBV6-5 to TRBJ1-2, with D possibly matching TRBD1 (5 bases). V lost 0 bases to trimming and J lost 8 bases, with 13 bases between them. Germline V gene sequence: CDR1 MNHEY, CDR2 SVGAGI. The CDR3 consists of 14 residues.

This CDR3 is CAWGAGAGEQYF. The CDR3 nucleotides read TGTGCCTGGGGGGCCGGCGCCGGGGAGCAGTACTTC. V and J are TRBV30 and TRBJ2-7; weak D call: TRBD1 (5 bases). The V end lost 5 bases, the J end lost 7 bases, and 15 bases lay between the germline ends. In germline, CDR1 is GTSNPN, CDR2 SVGIG (reference sequence). The CDR3 runs 12 residues.

V is TRBV27 and J is TRBJ1-1; possible D gene TRBD1, 6 bases. This CDR3 has 16 amino acids. Germline loops: CDR1 MNHEY, CDR2 SMNVEV (reference sequence). Trimming stripped 7 bases from V and 0 bases from J, with 18 bases between. The CDR3 sequence is CASIEGGPTMNTEAFF. The CDR3 DNA follows: TGTGCCAGCATTGAAGGGGGGCCTACTATGAACACTGAAGCTTTCTTT.

This clone was seen just once. The gene calls are TRBV7-9 and TRBJ2-7, with TRBD1 identical over 10 bases. Per the germline V gene, CDR1 is SEHNR and CDR2 is FQNEAQ (reference sequence). After removal of 5 bases from V and 7 bases from J, the junction contained 11 bases not matched to a gene. The CDR3 spans 15 residues. CDR3 nucleotide sequence: TGTGCCAGCAGCGTAACCGGACAGGGGGTCAAAGAGCAGTACTTC. This encodes CASSVTGQGVKEQYF.

CDR3 coding DNA: TGTGCCAGCAGCCAAGTCCTATTCTTGGACAGGGGTGCTTTCTTT. Translation: CASSQVLFLDRGAFF. The rearrangement joins TRBV4-2 to TRBJ1-1, with TRBD1 identical over 9 bases. The junction had 11 bases not matched to a gene; V was cut back by 1 base and J by 11 bases. CDR1 and CDR2 from the germline V gene are LGHNA and YNFKEQ. This CDR3 is 15 amino acids long.

The chain carries TRBV20-1 and TRBJ1-4, with unresolved D. Per germline, CDR1 DFQATT and CDR2 SNEGSKA (reference sequence). V was shortened by 6 bases and J by 8 bases, with 10 bases between the two germline ends. CDR3 size: 11 residues. CDR3 sequence (DNA): TGCAGTGCACCGTTGGGCGAAAAACTGTTTTTT. Protein: CSAPLGEKLFF.

This chain uses TRBV6-6 with TRBJ1-5; TRBD1 aligns across 7 bases. The CDR3 has 13 residues. Trimming took 6 bases from V and 4 from J; bases not matched to a gene: 3. Germline V gene sequence: CDR1 MNHNY, CDR2 SVGAGI (reference sequence). The CDR3 reads CASREQGNQPQHF. In nucleotides, the CDR3 is TGTGCCAGCAGGGAACAGGGGAATCAGCCCCAGCATTTT.

This clone was counted only a few times. The chain joins TRBV4-1 to TRBJ2-2; TRBD1 is a possible D gene (6 bases). The CDR3 has 15 residues. Germline assignment: CDR1 MGHRA and CDR2 YSYEKL. Deletions cut 3 bases from V and 0 bases from J, with 8 bases between. The CDR3 nucleotides are TGCGCCAGCAGCCAGGACAGAGCGAACACCGGGGAGCTGTTTTTT. Its protein is CASSQDRANTGELFF.

In its sample, this clone ranks as medium-sized. The chain has TRBV7-2 and TRBJ1-1; 7 positions agree with TRBD1. V gave up 3 bases and J gave up 0 bases; unmatched junction bases: 4. Germline loops: CDR1 SGHTA, CDR2 FQGNSA. The CDR3 is made up of 15 amino acids. In DNA, the CDR3 is TGTGCCAGCAGCTTTTCGGACAGGCTGAACACTGAAGCTTTCTTT. Protein: CASSFSDRLNTEAFF.

In this sample, this clone turned up once. This rearrangement joins TRBV4-1 to TRBJ2-1, with D tentatively TRBD2 (5 bases). The CDR3 extends over 14 amino acids. V shed 0 bases and J shed 12 bases, with 15 bases lying between them. Germline V gene lookup returns CDR1 MGHRA and CDR2 YSYEKL. CDR3 DNA sequence: TGCGCCAGCAGCCAAGATTCCCCGGGAATTAGGCAGTTCTTC. It yields the protein CASSQDSPGIRQFF.

The chain links TRBV6-1 to TRBJ2-3; 13 nucleotides align to TRBD2. Trimming took 1 base from V and 2 from J; bases not matched to a gene: 3. This CDR3 is 17 amino acids long. The germline CDR1 and CDR2 sequences are MNHNS and SASEGT. The DNA of the CDR3 is TGTGCCAGCAGTGAAGAACTAGCGGGGGGGCCCACAGATACGCAGTATTTT. This codes for CASSEELAGGPTDTQYF.

This chain uses TRBV7-3 with TRBJ2-7; 12 bases agree with TRBD1. CDR3 length equals 14 residues. Per germline, CDR1 SGHTA and CDR2 FQGTGA. V gave up 5 bases and J gave up 6 bases; unmatched junction bases: 5. CDR3 sequence: CASSQGQGAVEQYF. CDR3 DNA sequence: TGTGCCAGCAGCCAGGGACAGGGGGCAGTCGAGCAGTACTTC.

CDR3 loop: CASSPLTGVGYEQYF. The CDR3 DNA reads as TGTGCCAGCAGCCCCCTGACAGGGGTGGGCTACGAGCAGTACTTC. The genes are TRBV4-2 and TRBJ2-7; 8 bases are shared with TRBD1. The CDR3 loop spans 15 amino acids. Germline V gene sequence: CDR1 LGHNA, CDR2 YNFKEQ. V dropped 4 bases and J dropped 3; count of bases not matched to a gene: 8.

This chain links TRBV7-9 with TRBJ2-5; perhaps D is TRBD1 or TRBD2 (5 bases each). Germline values: CDR1 SEHNR, CDR2 FQNEAQ (reference sequence). V lost 3 bases to trimming and J lost 7 bases, with 15 bases between them. This CDR3 is built from 14 residues. The CDR3 nucleotides read TGTGCCAGCAGCTTTCTTTCTGGGGACGGGACCCAGTACTTC. Translated: CASSFLSGDGTQYF.

The chain combines TRBV30 with TRBJ2-7; 14 bases align to TRBD2. The germline V gene encodes CDR1 GTSNPN and CDR2 SVGIG (reference sequence). Losses at the gene ends were 2 bases for V and 0 bases for J; bases not matched to a gene: 6. The CDR3 covers 17 residues. The CDR3 loop reads CAWSPTSGGAVSYEQYF. As DNA, the CDR3 is TGTGCCTGGAGTCCGACTAGCGGGGGGGCCGTCTCCTACGAGCAGTACTTC.

V is TRBV5-1 and J is TRBJ1-5, with TRBD1 matching over 10 bases. From germline, CDR1 is SGHRS and CDR2 YFSETQ. Losses at the gene ends were 0 bases for V and 0 bases for J; bases not matched to a gene: 9. The CDR3 runs to 19 residues. The DNA of the CDR3 is TGCGCCAGCAGCTTGGCGGGGACAGGGGACCTATATAGCAATCAGCCCCAGCATTTT. Amino acids: CASSLAGTGDLYSNQPQHF.

This clone was seen only a few times. The chain joins TRBV5-6 to TRBJ2-3; D gene uncertain. The length of the CDR3 is 17 residues. With 0 bases removed from V and 4 bases from J, the gap between germline ends came to 18 bases. Germline CDR1 SGHDT, CDR2 YYEEEE. DNA of the CDR3: TGTGCCAGCAGCTTGGATGGGGTCTACTCTCGAGCAGATACGCAGTATTTT. Translation: CASSLDGVYSRADTQYF.

The chain employs TRBV11-2 and TRBJ2-7; D gene uncertain. V was pared by 0 bases and J by 0 bases, with 3 bases between. The germline V gene encodes CDR1 SGHAT and CDR2 FQNNGV. The CDR3 runs to 13 residues. CDR3 nucleotides: TGTGCCAGCAGCTTAGACCCCTCCTACGAGCAGTACTTC. This translates into CASSLDPSYEQYF.

This chain uses TRBV4-1 with TRBJ1-1, with D possibly matching TRBD1 (6 bases). V lost 1 base, J lost 0 bases, and 15 bases lay in between. The CDR3 has 17 residues. Germline V CDR1 and CDR2: MGHRA, YSYEKL. The DNA of the CDR3 is TGCGCCAGCAGCCAAGTGGTCCAGGGGCCCATGAACACTGAAGCTTTCTTT. It specifies CASSQVVQGPMNTEAFF.

This rearrangement joins TRBV9 to TRBJ2-5, with 9 bases that match TRBD2. The CDR3 sequence is 16 residues long. V shed 0 bases and J 6 bases; nucleotides not matched to a gene: 9. In germline, CDR1 is SGDLS, CDR2 YYNGEE. CDR3 coding DNA: TGTGCCAGCAGCGTAGATGGCGGGGGGGCTGGGCAGACCCAGTACTTC. Translated: CASSVDGGGAGQTQYF. Combining the CDR3 with reference TRBV9 and TRBJ2-5 gives the whole variable domain DSGVTQTPKHLITATGQRVTLRCSPRSGDLSVYWYQQSLDQGLQFLIQYYNGEERAKGNILERFSAQQFPDLHSELNLSSLELGDSALYFCASSVDGGGAGQTQYFGPGTRLLVL.

The chain has TRBV2 and TRBJ1-2, with no clear D. The CDR3 is 13 amino acids. V was shortened by 1 base and J by 2 bases, with 5 bases between the two germline ends. Per the germline V gene, CDR1 is SNHLY and CDR2 is FYNNEI. CDR3: CASSEVENYGYTF. As DNA, the CDR3 is TGTGCCAGCAGTGAAGTGGAGAACTATGGCTACACCTTC. The entire variable domain, with the rest obtained from reference TRBV2 and TRBJ1-2, is as follows: EPEVTQTPSHQVTQMGQEVILRCVPISNHLYFYWYRQILGQKVEFLVSFYNNEISEKSEIFDDQFSVERPDGSNFTLKIRSTKLEDSAMYFCASSEVENYGYTFGSGTRLTVV.